This T cell receptor (beta chain) emerged from a study of blood T cell repertoires in COVID-19. This CDR3 has 12 residues. Trimming pared 7 bases from V and 7 bases from J, leaving 11 bases between. The V gene's germline CDR1 is MDHEN and CDR2 SYDVKM. The Seattle patients, enrolled during active infection, were followed longitudinally. In the study's own analysis: Estimated nucleated cell counts came from reference gene primer amplification. Profiled with immunoSEQ multiplex PCR; TCRdb holds only in-frame clones, not every one. For V, J and clone size, that table is used; D and trimming come from the DNA. The repertoire holds approximately 210,000 clones, with about nine tenths as singletons.

V is TRBV28 and J is TRBJ1-5, with D unresolved. Material: peripheral blood. This TCR derives from a man aged 50-60 years with COVID-19, enrolled during active disease. CDR3 amino acids: CASMTTGQPQHF. The CDR3 region has the DNA TGTGCCAGCATGACGACGGGGCAGCCCCAGCATTTT.